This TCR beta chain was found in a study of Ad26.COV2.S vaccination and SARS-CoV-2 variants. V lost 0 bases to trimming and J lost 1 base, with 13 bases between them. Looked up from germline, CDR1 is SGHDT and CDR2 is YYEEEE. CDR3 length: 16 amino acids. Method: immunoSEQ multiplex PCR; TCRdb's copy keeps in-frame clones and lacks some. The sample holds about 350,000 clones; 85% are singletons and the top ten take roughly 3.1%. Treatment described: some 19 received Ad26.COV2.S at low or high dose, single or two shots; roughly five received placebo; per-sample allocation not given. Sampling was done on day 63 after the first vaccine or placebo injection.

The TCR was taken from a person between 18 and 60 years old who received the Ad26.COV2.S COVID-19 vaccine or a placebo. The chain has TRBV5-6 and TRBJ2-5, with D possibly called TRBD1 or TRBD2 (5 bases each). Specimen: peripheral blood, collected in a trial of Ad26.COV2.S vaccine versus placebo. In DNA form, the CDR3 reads TGTGCCAGCAGCTTGGTGGGGGTAGGTGCCCAAGAGACCCAGTACTTC. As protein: CASSLVGVGAQETQYF.